This T cell receptor beta chain derives from a study of tumor-infiltrating lymphocytes in primary liver carcinoma. For blood RNA, unsorted whole blood served as the source, and germline DNA was extracted too. The CDR3 contains 13 residues. CDR1 is WSHSY, CDR2 SAAADI, per germline. Total RNA (around 0.45 ug) served as template for TCR beta cDNA synthesis primed by a constant-region primer. Modified slightly, ARM-PCR produced TCR beta libraries over three nested multiplex PCR rounds. TRBV1-TRBV30 forward primers paired with a C-beta reverse primer were used in the first two PCR rounds, which ran roughly 9 cycles each. TCRdb called the multiplex PCR reads again in MiXCR, with one record for every CDR3 protein. The repertoire has some 320,000 distinct CDR3 sequences, 60% to 80% of them found once; the top ten carry roughly 10%. Turning to this clonotype: A much larger clone lies a single base off, so this may be a read error.

This sequence joins TRBV10-2 and TRBJ2-3; possibly TRBD2 for D (6 bases). This sequence was found in a man aged 35 to 55 with primary liver carcinoma and hepatitis B virus infection. The specimen sequenced was peripheral blood. In nucleotides, the CDR3 is TGCGCCAACAGTGTTCTCTCTAGCGAAGCGCAGTATTTT. As protein: CANSVLSSEAQYF.